Listed below are T cell receptor beta chains from one sample, sequenced in a study of blood T cell repertoires in COVID-19. The data were produced by immunoSEQ multiplex PCR, yet TCRdb's version contains in-frame clones alone and is incomplete. This sample yields 140,000 or so clones, of which 88% are seen a single time; approximately 2.5% belongs to the top ten. Sample: peripheral blood. Source of these receptors: a human donor with COVID-19, enrolled during active disease. The donor label of this sample is uncertain. CDR3s include the opening cysteine and the closing phenylalanine or tryptophan. The D gene is left open where the match is weak. Clone size is not always given. Where it is, it says once, few, many or a class for expanded clones.

v_call	clone_size	j_call	d_call	cdr3_nt	cdr3_aa
TRBV5-4	once	TRBJ2-6	TRBD1	TGTGCCAGCAGCTTGGGGGACAGGGGAATTCCTGGGGCCAACGTCCTGACTTTC	CASSLGDRGIPGANVLTF
TRBV6-5	NA	TRBJ1-4	NA	TGTGCCTCCGTGGAGGACAGAATTAATGAAAAACTGTTTTTT	CASVEDRINEKLFF
TRBV10-3	NA	TRBJ1-1	TRBD1	TGTGCCATCAGGAGAATGAGACAGGGGGACACTGAAGCTTTCTTT	CAIRRMRQGDTEAFF
TRBV5-4	NA	TRBJ1-1	NA	TGTGCCAGCAGCCAGCAGGTTTCCCTTGAGGGGGTTAGGACTGAAGCTTTCTTT	CASSQQVSLEGVRTEAFF
TRBV4-2	NA	TRBJ2-1	NA	TGTGCCAGCAGCCAAGATAAGAGGGGGGGCGGTGAGCAGTTCTTC	CASSQDKRGGGEQFF
TRBV24-1	NA	TRBJ2-7	NA	TGTGCCCTTAGAAACCCACCCGAGCAGTACTTC	CALRNPPEQYF
TRBV19	NA	TRBJ2-5	TRBD2	TGTGCCAGTAGTATTACGCTAGCGGGGGGCGGGTACCAAGAGACCCAGTACTTC	CASSITLAGGGYQETQYF
TRBV6-2/TRBV6-3	NA	TRBJ1-3	NA	TGTGCCAGCAGTTACACGGAGGCTGGAAACACCATATATTTT	CASSYTEAGNTIYF
TRBV19	NA	TRBJ2-7	TRBD1	TGTGCCAGTAGTACCCTCATACAAGGGGGCACCGCGGGCGAGCAGTACTTC	CASSTLIQGGTAGEQYF
TRBV29-1	NA	TRBJ1-1	NA	TGCAGCGTTGAAACACAAGAAATCACTGAAGCTTTCTTT	CSVETQEITEAFF
TRBV2	NA	TRBJ1-2	NA	TGTGCCAGCAGTGAAGGGACAGTCGTAGGCGGCTACACCTTC	CASSEGTVVGGYTF
TRBV7-2	NA	TRBJ1-1	NA	TGTGCCAGCAGCCCTACCGTGAACACTGAAGCTTTCTTT	CASSPTVNTEAFF
TRBV2	NA	TRBJ2-6	NA	TGTGCCAGCAGGGAGGGCTCTGGGGCCAACGTCCTGACTTTC	CASREGSGANVLTF
TRBV6-6	NA	TRBJ2-6	NA	TGTGCCAGCACCGAAGACAGAGCTGGGGCCAACGTCCTGACTTTC	CASTEDRAGANVLTF
TRBV4-1	NA	TRBJ1-3	NA	TGCGCCAGCAGCGCTGGACAGACCTCTGGAAACACCATATATTTT	CASSAGQTSGNTIYF
TRBV9	NA	TRBJ2-7	TRBD1	TGTGCCAGCAGCCCCACGGCGGGGACAGGGGTCGGCGAGCAGTACTTC	CASSPTAGTGVGEQYF
TRBV11-1	NA	TRBJ2-7	TRBD2	TGTGCCAGCAGCTTGGCTAGCGGGATCTACGAGCAGTACTTC	CASSLASGIYEQYF
TRBV7-7	NA	TRBJ2-5	TRBD1	TGTGCTAGCAGCTTGGGCTGGGGACAGGGCGAGGACCAAGAGACCCAGTACTTC	CASSLGWGQGEDQETQYF
TRBV27	NA	TRBJ1-5	NA	TGTGCCACCGCGAAGTATAGCAATCAGCCCCAGCATTTT	CATAKYSNQPQHF
TRBV6-6	NA	TRBJ2-5	TRBD2	TGTGCCAGCAGTCCTACTAGCGGGAGTGTCGTTCTCCAAGAGACCCAGTACTTC	CASSPTSGSVVLQETQYF
TRBV5-5	NA	TRBJ1-2	NA	TGTGCCAGCAGCTTGTATGAAGAGGACTATGGCTACACCTTC	CASSLYEEDYGYTF
TRBV27	NA	TRBJ2-5	TRBD2	TGTGCCAGCAGTTTTGCGGGAGAGGGGGAGACCCAGTACTTC	CASSFAGEGETQYF
TRBV18	NA	TRBJ1-5	NA	TGTGCCAGCTCACCACAACAGGGAACGGGCAATCAGCCCCAGCATTTT	CASSPQQGTGNQPQHF
TRBV29-1	NA	TRBJ2-7	TRBD1	TGCAGCGCCCTAATTCCGGGGACAGGGGCGAGCTACGAGCAGTACTTC	CSALIPGTGASYEQYF
TRBV6-5	NA	TRBJ2-7	NA	TGTGCCAGCAGGGAGGGATACTCCACCTACGAGCAGTACTTC	CASREGYSTYEQYF
TRBV18	once	TRBJ2-3	TRBD2	TGTGCCAGCTCACCGGGACTAGCGGGAGGGCCGGATACGCAGTATTTT	CASSPGLAGGPDTQYF
TRBV7-9	NA	TRBJ2-1	NA	TGTGCCAGCAGCTCCGGACAAAACGGGTTCTTC	CASSSGQNGFF
TRBV27	NA	TRBJ1-4	TRBD1	TGTGCCAGCAGTTCTCAGGGGGTTCGTGAAAAACTGTTTTTT	CASSSQGVREKLFF
TRBV14	NA	TRBJ2-5	NA	TGTGCCAGCAGCCCCATGAGGGGCAGGGGCGGAGAGACCCAGTACTTC	CASSPMRGRGGETQYF
TRBV6-5	NA	TRBJ2-7	NA	TGTGCCAGCACCGCCCCCGCTAGGGGTGAGCAGTACTTC	CASTAPARGEQYF
TRBV19	NA	TRBJ1-4	TRBD1	TGTGCCAGTACAAACAGGGGATCCTCAACTAATGAAAAACTGTTTTTT	CASTNRGSSTNEKLFF
TRBV4-2	NA	TRBJ2-1	TRBD1	TGTGCCAGCAGCCGGGGACAGGGGGACGGAGGCTCCTACAATGAGCAGTTCTTC	CASSRGQGDGGSYNEQFF
TRBV23-1	NA	TRBJ1-6	NA	TGCGCCAGCAGTCAATCCATGGGACTGAAAGGAAACTCCTATAATTCACCCCTCCACTTT	CASSQSMGLKGNSYNSPLHF
TRBV11-2	NA	TRBJ1-3	TRBD1	TGTGCCAGCAGCTTAGTAAAGGGGGCAAACACCATATATTTT	CASSLVKGANTIYF
TRBV2	NA	TRBJ1-4	NA	TGTGCCAGCAGTGAAGATAGGGGGTTTGGTGAAAAACTGTTTTTT	CASSEDRGFGEKLFF
TRBV5-5	NA	TRBJ2-1	TRBD1	TGTGCCAGCAGCTTGGGGACAGGGATCTACAATGAGCAGTTCTTC	CASSLGTGIYNEQFF
TRBV7-9	once	TRBJ1-2	NA	TGTGCCAGCAGCTTCGGTTTGGGCCACTATGGCTACACCTTC	CASSFGLGHYGYTF
TRBV19	few	TRBJ2-7	NA	TGTGCCAGTAGTATCGTCCAGAGAGGGGGCTACGAGCAGTACTTC	CASSIVQRGGYEQYF
TRBV5-1	few	TRBJ1-6	NA	TGCGCCAGCAGATCGCCGACACCGAATAATTCACCCCTCCACTTT	CASRSPTPNNSPLHF
TRBV28	NA	TRBJ2-7	NA	TGTGCCAGCAGTTTGACCCTGATGGGGGGTGCCTACGAGCAGTACTTC	CASSLTLMGGAYEQYF